Listed below are T cell receptor beta chains from one sample, sequenced in a study of cytomegalovirus exposure and HLA in healthy donors. Profiling relied on immunoSEQ multiplex PCR, and the TCRdb table lists in-frame clones only, not all of them. The sample consists of nearly 110,000 clones, roughly nine tenths of them appearing once. Material for sequencing was PBMCs. These receptors were collected from a woman under 30 in good health and CMV-seropositive. The CDR3 runs from the conserved cysteine through the conserved F or W. D genes are given only for firm matches. Clone size appears in some rows only: once, few, many, or a class for an expanded clone.

clone_size: once; v_call: TRBV9; d_call: TRBD2; j_call: TRBJ2-1; cdr3_aa: CASSVESRTSPNEQFF; cdr3_nt: TGTGCCAGCAGCGTAGAGTCTAGGACTAGTCCCAATGAGCAGTTCTTC
clone_size: .; v_call: TRBV11-3; d_call: TRBD2; j_call: TRBJ2-1; cdr3_aa: CASSLPFERGVSNEQFF; cdr3_nt: TGTGCCAGCAGCTTGCCCTTCGAGCGGGGGGTCTCCAATGAGCAGTTCTTC
clone_size: .; v_call: TRBV9; d_call: TRBD1; j_call: TRBJ1-6; cdr3_aa: CASSVGDSGSPLHF; cdr3_nt: TGTGCCAGCAGCGTAGGGGACAGTGGTTCACCCCTCCACTTT
clone_size: once; v_call: TRBV28; d_call: TRBD1; j_call: TRBJ1-1; cdr3_aa: CASTQTGDTEAFF; cdr3_nt: TGTGCCAGCACCCAGACAGGGGACACTGAAGCTTTCTTT
clone_size: .; v_call: TRBV6-5; d_call: TRBD1; j_call: TRBJ2-5; cdr3_aa: CASSTPTGGGETQYF; cdr3_nt: TGTGCCAGCAGTACCCCTACAGGGGGCGGAGAGACCCAGTACTTC
clone_size: .; v_call: TRBV7-2; d_call: .; j_call: TRBJ2-3; cdr3_aa: CASSSTSTDTQYF; cdr3_nt: TGTGCCAGCAGCTCGACTAGCACAGATACGCAGTATTTT
clone_size: .; v_call: TRBV2; d_call: .; j_call: TRBJ2-1; cdr3_aa: CASSEVREQFF; cdr3_nt: TGTGCCAGCAGTGAGGTTCGGGAGCAGTTCTTC
clone_size: .; v_call: TRBV7-9; d_call: TRBD1; j_call: TRBJ1-6; cdr3_aa: CASSDRGSPLHF; cdr3_nt: TGTGCCAGCAGTGACAGGGGTTCACCCCTCCACTTT
clone_size: .; v_call: TRBV4-3; d_call: .; j_call: TRBJ1-1; cdr3_aa: CASSSRGTSTEAFF; cdr3_nt: TGCGCCAGCAGCTCACGCGGGACGTCCACTGAAGCTTTCTTT
clone_size: .; v_call: TRBV27; d_call: TRBD1; j_call: TRBJ1-2; cdr3_aa: CASSFAPSGQGRNYGYTF; cdr3_nt: TGTGCCAGCAGTTTTGCCCCCTCGGGACAGGGGAGGAACTATGGCTACACCTTC
clone_size: .; v_call: TRBV9; d_call: TRBD2; j_call: TRBJ2-5; cdr3_aa: CASSVVLAGEETQYF; cdr3_nt: TGTGCCAGCAGCGTAGTATTAGCGGGTGAAGAGACCCAGTACTTC
clone_size: .; v_call: TRBV14; d_call: TRBD1; j_call: TRBJ2-5; cdr3_aa: CASRPTGAGETQYF; cdr3_nt: TGTGCCAGCAGGCCCACAGGGGCCGGTGAGACCCAGTACTTC
clone_size: .; v_call: TRBV27; d_call: .; j_call: TRBJ2-3; cdr3_aa: CASYRSTDTQYF; cdr3_nt: TGTGCCAGCTACAGGAGCACAGATACGCAGTATTTT
clone_size: .; v_call: TRBV4-3; d_call: .; j_call: TRBJ2-2; cdr3_aa: CASSQVGTGELFF; cdr3_nt: TGCGCCAGCAGCCAAGTCGGCACCGGGGAGCTGTTTTTT
clone_size: .; v_call: TRBV6-5; d_call: TRBD1; j_call: TRBJ1-1; cdr3_aa: CASSLGQEYTEAFF; cdr3_nt: TGTGCCAGCAGTTTAGGACAGGAGTACACTGAAGCTTTCTTT
clone_size: .; v_call: TRBV7-9; d_call: TRBD1; j_call: TRBJ1-2; cdr3_aa: CASTRTGGNYGYTF; cdr3_nt: TGTGCCAGCACCCGGACAGGGGGCAACTATGGCTACACCTTC
clone_size: .; v_call: TRBV5-6; d_call: .; j_call: TRBJ1-2; cdr3_aa: CASSWGRLDYGYTF; cdr3_nt: TGTGCCAGCAGCTGGGGGCGCCTGGACTATGGCTACACCTTC